The clone carrying this T cell receptor (beta chain) was observed at least ten times. For CDR3 and TCR beta VDJ profiling, genomic DNA was the template used. TCRdb processed the reads anew with MiXCR; each CDR3 protein has one entry. Of 150,000 to 200,000 distinct CDR3 sequences in the sample, around 43% were seen once. The record originates from a study of CD8+CD57+ T cells in acquired aplastic anemia. Germline loops: CDR1 SGHTA, CDR2 FQGNSA. The CDR3 totals 11 residues. V was shortened by 3 bases and J by 3 bases, with 0 bases between the two germline ends. Patients selected for sequencing had displayed CD8+CD57+ cell expansion by flow cytometry.

The TCR sequence derives from a human donor with aplastic anemia. The chain is built from TRBV7-2 and TRBJ1-3, with D uncertain. The sequenced sample was sorted CD4+, CD8+, or CD8+CD57+ T cells (not recorded which) from PBMCs. The DNA of the CDR3 is TGTGCCAGCAGCTTTGGAAACACCATATATTTT. Translated: CASSFGNTIYF.